Presented here are 11 T cell receptor beta chains from one specimen sequenced in a study of shared clonotypes between healthy human individuals. Assay used: immunoSEQ multiplex PCR; TCRdb lists only in-frame clones, some missing. The sample shows about 490,000 clones, over 70% of them seen only once. The sequenced sample was PBMCs. Receptors originate from a woman between 40 and 50 years old in good health. Some clones in this sample may be carry-over from other donors' samples.

Worth noting for this clone: The likely explanation is a read error, given a far larger clone one base away. The chain recombines TRBV4-1 with TRBJ2-7; D unresolved. The CDR3 contains 13 residues. The germline V gene encodes CDR1 MGHRA and CDR2 YSYEKL. CDR3: CASSQVGGYEQNF. The CDR3 DNA is TGCGCCAGCAGCCAAGTAGGTGGCTACGAGCAGAACTTC.

The J gene is TRBJ2-5, the V gene TRBV19, with 12 nucleotides matching TRBD2. The CDR3 is made up of 14 amino acids. The germline V gene encodes CDR1 LNHDA and CDR2 SQIVND (reference sequence). V shed 6 bases, J shed 7 bases, and the junction held 6 bases outside the gene matches. The CDR3 nucleotides are TGTGCCAGTAGACTAGCGGGAGGTAGCGGGACCCAGTACTTC. Amino acid sequence: CASRLAGGSGTQYF.

This clone showed up just a few times. The chain recombines TRBV15 with TRBJ2-2, with D perhaps given as TRBD1 or TRBD2 (5 bases each). V lost 1 base, J lost 9 bases, and 6 bases lay in between. CDR3 length: 12 amino acids. Germline V CDR1 and CDR2: LNHNV, YYDKDF (reference sequence). The CDR3 DNA is TGTGCCACCAGCAGAGGGGGGAGGGAGCTGTTTTTT. The encoded protein is CATSRGGRELFF.

In regard to this clone: A read error is likely here: a far larger clone is one base away. The CDR3 is CASSESPYEQYF. As DNA, the CDR3 is TGTGCCAGCAGTGAGTCGCCCTACGAGCAGTACTTC. V is TRBV2 and J is TRBJ2-5; no reliable D call. With the DNA end fitting TRBJ2-7 better, the J assignment may be wrong. CDR3 length: 12 residues. Per the germline V gene, CDR1 is SNHLY and CDR2 is FYNNEI.

The chain uses TRBV28 and TRBJ1-3; a possible D gene is TRBD1 (6 bases). Trimming pared 6 bases from V and 0 bases from J, leaving 24 bases between. The CDR3 runs 19 residues. Germline CDR1 MDHEN, CDR2 SYDVKM. The CDR3 here is CASRDPSTGPFFSGNTIYF. CDR3 coding DNA: TGTGCCAGCAGGGACCCCTCGACAGGTCCCTTCTTCTCTGGAAACACCATATATTTT.

This clone was found once. This likely stems from a read error, as it lies one base from a far larger clone. This sample includes further DNA sequences coding for the same CDR3. CDR3 region: CASSIVGQVYGYTF. CDR3 DNA sequence: TGTGCCAGTAGCATAGTTGGACAGGTCTATGGCTACACCTTC. The gene calls are TRBV19 and TRBJ1-2; 7 nucleotides agree with TRBD1. This CDR3 is 14 amino acids long. Germline assignment: CDR1 LNHDA and CDR2 SQIVND (reference sequence). Full variable domain (outside the CDR3, taken from reference TRBV19 and TRBJ1-2): DGGITQSPKYLFRKEGQNVTLSCEQNLNHDAMYWYRQDPGQGLRLIYYSQIVNDFQKGDIAEGYSVSREKKESFPLTVTSAQKNPTAFYLCASSIVGQVYGYTFGSGTRLTVV.

In regard to this clone: Only one base separates this from a far larger clonotype, so it likely reflects a read error. The chain recombines TRBV7-8 with TRBJ2-7; D remains ambiguous. Trimming stripped 1 base from V and 7 bases from J, with 11 bases between. Germline V lookup: CDR1 SGHVS, CDR2 FQNEAQ. This CDR3 comprises 13 residues. CDR3 loop: CASSLGLVGEQYF. As DNA, the CDR3 is TGTGCCAGCAGCTTAGGACTGGTCGGGGAGCAGTACTTC.

This clone appeared a few times. The J gene is TRBJ2-3, the V gene TRBV5-4, with a possible D match to TRBD2 (6 bases). Looked up from germline, CDR1 is SGHNT and CDR2 is YYREEE (reference sequence). The CDR3 spans 14 residues. V lost 2 bases, J lost 2 bases, and 9 bases lay in between. The CDR3 here is CASSFAGLTDTQYF. CDR3 DNA sequence: TGTGCCAGCAGCTTCGCGGGACTCACAGATACGCAGTATTTT.

To note about this clone: A far larger clone differs by one base, so this is likely a read error. The gene calls are TRBV7-8 and TRBJ1-1; D possibly corresponds to TRBD1 (6 bases). The length of the CDR3 is 14 residues. The germline V gene has CDR1 SGHVS and CDR2 FQNEAQ. The CDR3: CASGLQGGITEAFF. Written as DNA, the CDR3 is TGTGCCAGCGGCTTACAGGGAGGTATCACTGAAGCTTTCTTT.

The rearrangement uses TRBV11-2 and TRBJ2-7, with D possibly being TRBD1 (6 bases). The V end lost 4 bases, the J end lost 3 bases, and 13 bases lay between the germline ends. CDR1 SGHAT and CDR2 FQNNGV come from the germline V gene. CDR3 length: 14 residues. The CDR3 DNA follows: TGTGCCAGCAGCTCGGCCGGGACAATCTACGAGCAGTACTTC. It specifies CASSSAGTIYEQYF.

For this clone: Its ends do not fully match the called genes, so a read error is possible. This chain links TRBV7-7 with TRBJ2-1, with a possible D match to TRBD1 (6 bases). CDR1 is SSHAT and CDR2 is FNYEAQ in the germline V gene (reference sequence). This CDR3 has 16 amino acids. Here the CDR3 DNA reads TGTGCTAGCAGCTCCCGGGCAGGGGCAGCCTACAATGAGCAGTTCTTC. Translation gives CASSSRAGAAYNEQFF.